This T cell receptor (beta chain) was recovered during a study of T cells in Graves' hyperthyroidism and ophthalmopathy. Study details: The initial diagnosis was the point when peripheral blood was collected, ahead of any treatment.

This clonotype was recorded many times. The TCR beta CDR3 regions underwent amplification using RNA transcripts as the source. With the HTBI primer set, the TCR CDR3 went through a first round of RT-PCR. Each CDR3 protein gets one entry after TCRdb re-called the multiplex PCR reads with MiXCR. The sample comprises 600,000 or so distinct CDR3 sequences, 13% to 15% of which are singletons, and over 6% rests with the top ten. Among ophthalmopathy patients, the Clinical Activity Score reached at least 3, the NOSPECS grade reached at least 4, and duration remained under 3 months. Source material for PBMCs was over 8 ml fresh peripheral blood. The length of the CDR3 is 12 residues. From germline, CDR1 is MNHEY and CDR2 SMNVEV (reference sequence). Losses at the gene ends were 6 bases for V and 6 bases for J; bases not matched to a gene: 3.

Sequencing was done on a sample of blood. The sequence was obtained from a woman aged 18-29 years with Graves' ophthalmopathy. V is TRBV27 and J is TRBJ2-3; 7 bases align to TRBD1. The CDR3 nucleotides are TGTGCCAGCAGGTCCAGGGGGGATACGCAGTATTTT. Encoded protein: CASRSRGDTQYF.